These T cell receptor beta chains were read from a single sample in a study of blood T cell repertoires in COVID-19. Clones were read by immunoSEQ multiplex PCR, and TCRdb kept only the in-frame ones, dropping some. The sample has around 120,000 clones; more than 60% are singletons. Sequenced: peripheral blood. These receptors were collected from a woman aged 70 to 79 with acute or convalescent COVID-19. Both conserved end residues are part of each CDR3. A D gene is named only where the DNA matches it firmly. Size is stated for part of the rows, as once, few or many counts, or as a class when the clone is expanded.

D gene | J gene | clone size | V gene | CDR3 protein | CDR3 DNA
TRBD1 | TRBJ1-2 | . | TRBV4-1 | CASSGQGQGGYTF | TGCGCCAGCAGCGGACAGGGACAAGGCGGCTACACCTTC
TRBD2 | TRBJ2-7 | . | TRBV9 | CASSVGLAETYEQYF | TGTGCCAGCAGCGTAGGACTAGCGGAGACCTACGAGCAGTACTTC
TRBD1 | TRBJ1-1 | few | TRBV6-5 | CASEDRGPNTEAFF | TGTGCCAGCGAGGACAGGGGACCGAACACTGAAGCTTTCTTT
. | TRBJ1-2 | . | TRBV5-8 | CASSLGARGYTF | TGTGCCAGCAGCTTGGGGGCGCGTGGCTACACCTTC
TRBD1 | TRBJ1-5 | . | TRBV5-5 | CASSSRGTGLSNQPQHF | TGTGCCAGCAGCTCGAGAGGGACAGGTTTGTCTAATCAGCCCCAGCATTTT
TRBD1 | TRBJ2-2 | . | TRBV6-5 | CASSSDRGAGELFF | TGTGCCAGCAGTTCGGACAGGGGCGCCGGGGAGCTGTTTTTT
. | TRBJ1-2 | . | TRBV18 | CASSPRPGNVYGYTF | TGTGCCAGCTCACCACGGCCAGGGAACGTCTATGGCTACACCTTC
. | TRBJ2-4 | . | TRBV29-1 | CSVMTGRNIQYF | TGCAGCGTTATGACAGGTAGAAACATTCAGTACTTC
. | TRBJ1-2 | once | TRBV4-3 | CASSQRDTRNYGYTF | TGCGCCAGCAGCCAAAGGGACACCCGTAACTATGGCTACACCTTC
TRBD2 | TRBJ2-7 | . | TRBV3-1/TRBV3-2 | CASSRTGTSGNYEQYF | TGTGCCAGCAGTCGAACCGGGACTAGCGGCAACTACGAGCAGTACTTC
. | TRBJ1-1 | . | TRBV25-1 | CASVGAVNTEAFF | TGTGCCAGCGTGGGGGCGGTGAACACTGAAGCTTTCTTT
. | TRBJ1-2 | . | TRBV29-1 | CSVAGRAYGYTF | TGCAGCGTTGCCGGCAGGGCCTATGGCTACACCTTC
. | TRBJ1-5 | once | TRBV3-1/TRBV3-2 | CASSLILQGMEHQPQHF | TGTGCTAGCAGTCTTATTCTCCAGGGTATGGAGCATCAGCCCCAGCATTTT
TRBD2 | TRBJ2-1 | . | TRBV16 | CASSQVGASGGARYNEQFF | TGTGCCAGCAGCCAAGTCGGAGCTAGCGGGGGGGCAAGGTACAATGAGCAGTTCTTC
. | TRBJ2-2 | . | TRBV12-5 | CASGLVISVANTGELFF | TGTGCTAGTGGTTTGGTCATTTCGGTCGCGAACACCGGGGAGCTGTTTTTT
. | TRBJ1-1 | . | TRBV18 | CASSPIGGAYTEAFF | TGTGCCAGCTCACCCATCGGCGGGGCCTACACTGAAGCTTTCTTT
. | TRBJ1-4 | once | TRBV29-1 | CSATQGGNEKLFF | TGCAGCGCCACCCAAGGGGGTAATGAAAAACTGTTTTTT
TRBD1 | TRBJ2-3 | . | TRBV11-2 | CASSSELTGSTDTQYF | TGTGCCAGCAGCTCCGAATTGACAGGGAGCACAGATACGCAGTATTTT
TRBD1 | TRBJ2-6 | . | TRBV18 | CASSPQGQGAGANVLTF | TGTGCCAGCTCACCCCAGGGACAGGGTGCTGGGGCCAACGTCCTGACTTTC
TRBD2 | TRBJ2-5 | . | TRBV7-2 | CASSLGQPGGETQYF | TGTGCCAGCAGCTTAGGGCAACCCGGGGGGGAGACCCAGTACTTC
. | TRBJ2-5 | . | TRBV7-2 | CASSLGALDQETQYF | TGTGCCAGCAGCTTAGGGGCGTTGGACCAAGAGACCCAGTACTTC
. | TRBJ2-1 | . | TRBV3-1/TRBV3-2 | CASSQEEREESYNEQFF | TGTGCCAGCAGCCAAGAGGAACGGGAAGAATCCTACAATGAGCAGTTCTTC
. | TRBJ1-4 | . | TRBV7-9 | CASSPEEAASNEKLFF | TGTGCCAGCAGCCCCGAGGAGGCAGCCTCTAATGAAAAACTGTTTTTT